The clone carrying this T cell receptor (beta chain) was picked up one time. Antigen: not known. The study ran the assay at deep level. When replicate PCRs were run on sorted subsets, they used 150 to 250 ng DNA, some 33,000 T cell genomes. Measured with immunoSEQ multiplex PCR; TCRdb has only the in-frame clones, and not every one. The sample records 2 million to 2.5 million clones, more than 80% being singletons. This record comes from a study of shared clonotypes between healthy human individuals. CDR3 length equals 15 residues. The germline V gene encodes CDR1 MDHEN and CDR2 SYDVKM. V lost 7 bases, J lost 5 bases, and 20 bases lay in between. Whole-study results and caveats: A small donor pool kept down the genetic and exposure-history diversity that was represented. Around 5% of naive CD4 clonotypes were common to several donors.

The chain combines TRBV28 with TRBJ2-5; D may be TRBD2 (7 bases). The sample consisted of naive CD4+ T cells from PBMCs. Sample subset: CD45RA+ positively selected. The origin of this receptor is a man between 18 and 29 years old in good health. Some clones in this sample may be carry-over from other donors' samples. CDR3 in DNA: TGTGCCAGCACCCCGAGTGGGGAGGGGGTGGAGACCCAGTACTTC. Translated: CASTPSGEGVETQYF.